Detailed here is one T cell receptor beta chain. This record belongs to a study of blood T cell repertoires in COVID-19. Study summary: Specimens from acute and convalescent COVID-19 originated in the United States, Italy and Spain. The cDNA or gDNA used as material had been derived from T cells, B-cell-depleted T cells, or PBMCs.

As handled by the study authors: Using reference gene primer amplification, nucleated cell counts were estimated. This table comes from immunoSEQ multiplex PCR, and its TCRdb copy is limited to in-frame clones, with some not included. From that table come the V and J calls and clone size; the DNA was used to work out D and trimming. The sample lists under 200,000 clones, approximately 89% occurring once. Sequenced input: peripheral blood. The receptor comes from a man between 35 and 55 years old with active or convalescent COVID-19.

The CDR3 region is CASCRGHREKLFF. CDR3 nucleotides: TGTGCCAGCTGCCGGGGACATAGGGAAAAACTGTTTTTT. The V call is TRBV6-5, the J call TRBJ1-4; maybe TRBD1 (6 bases). Trimming removed 8 bases at V and 8 bases at J, with 15 bases between. The V gene's germline CDR1 is MNHEY and CDR2 SVGAGI. The CDR3 length is 13 residues.